This TCR beta chain was observed in a study of patients and donors after allogeneic stem cell transplantation. TCRdb itself ran the RT-PCR reads through MiXCR, one entry per CDR3 protein. The sample consists of about 89,000 distinct CDR3 sequences, about 48% of them appearing once. V was clipped by 0 bases and J by 0 bases, with 12 bases between them. This CDR3 region has 17 residues. The germline V gene encodes CDR1 LGHNA and CDR2 YSLEER. Sequenced sample: blood, either unsorted or a sorted T cell fraction (not recorded which). The receptor comes from a human donor who was either an allogeneic HSCT recipient or a stem cell or donor lymphocyte infusion donor (not recorded which). It is not recorded whose cells these are; they may come from a transplant donor. V and J are TRBV4-3 and TRBJ1-3, with D perhaps TRBD1 (5 bases). CDR3 coding DNA: TGCGCCAGCAGCCAAGATTGGGGCCAAGCCTCTGGAAACACCATATATTTT. As protein: CASSQDWGQASGNTIYF.